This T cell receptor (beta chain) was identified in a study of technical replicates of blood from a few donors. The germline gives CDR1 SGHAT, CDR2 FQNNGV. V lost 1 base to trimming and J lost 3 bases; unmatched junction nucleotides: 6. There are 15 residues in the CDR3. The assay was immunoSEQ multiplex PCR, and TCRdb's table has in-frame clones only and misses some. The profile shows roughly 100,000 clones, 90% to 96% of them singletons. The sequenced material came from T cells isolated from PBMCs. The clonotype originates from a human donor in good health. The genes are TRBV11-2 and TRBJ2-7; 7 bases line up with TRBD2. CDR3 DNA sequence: TGTGCCAGCAGCTTAGGCTGGGACTATCTCTACGAGCAGTACTTC. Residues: CASSLGWDYLYEQYF.